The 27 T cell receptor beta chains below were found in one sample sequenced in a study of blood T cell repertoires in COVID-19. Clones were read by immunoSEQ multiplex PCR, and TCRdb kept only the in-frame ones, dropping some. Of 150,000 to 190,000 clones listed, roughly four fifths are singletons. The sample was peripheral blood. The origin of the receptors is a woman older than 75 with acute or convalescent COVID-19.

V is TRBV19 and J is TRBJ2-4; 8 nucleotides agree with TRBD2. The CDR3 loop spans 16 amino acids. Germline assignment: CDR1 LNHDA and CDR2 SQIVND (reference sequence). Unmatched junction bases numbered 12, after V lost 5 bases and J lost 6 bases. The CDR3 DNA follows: TGTGCCAGTAGTTTCCTCTCGGGGGGGGTCGCAAACATTCAGTACTTC. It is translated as CASSFLSGGVANIQYF.

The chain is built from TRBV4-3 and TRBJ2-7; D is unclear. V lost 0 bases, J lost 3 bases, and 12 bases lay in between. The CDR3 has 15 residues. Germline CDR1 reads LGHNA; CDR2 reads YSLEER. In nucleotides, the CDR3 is TGCGCCAGCAGCCAAGAACCCTCTCCTAACTACGAGCAGTACTTC. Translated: CASSQEPSPNYEQYF.

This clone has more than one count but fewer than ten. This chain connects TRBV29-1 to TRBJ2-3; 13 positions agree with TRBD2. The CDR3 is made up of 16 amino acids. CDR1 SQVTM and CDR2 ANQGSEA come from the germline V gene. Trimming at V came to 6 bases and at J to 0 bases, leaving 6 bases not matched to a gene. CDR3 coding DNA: TGCAGCGTACTAGCGGGGGGGGAGTCTAGCACAGATACGCAGTATTTT. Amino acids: CSVLAGGESSTDTQYF.

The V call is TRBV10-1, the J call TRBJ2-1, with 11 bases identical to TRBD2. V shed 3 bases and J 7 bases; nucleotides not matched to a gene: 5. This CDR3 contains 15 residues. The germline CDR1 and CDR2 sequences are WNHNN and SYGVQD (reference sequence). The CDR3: CASSDRSGRVNEQFF. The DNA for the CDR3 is TGCGCCAGCAGTGATCGTAGCGGGAGGGTAAATGAGCAGTTCTTC.

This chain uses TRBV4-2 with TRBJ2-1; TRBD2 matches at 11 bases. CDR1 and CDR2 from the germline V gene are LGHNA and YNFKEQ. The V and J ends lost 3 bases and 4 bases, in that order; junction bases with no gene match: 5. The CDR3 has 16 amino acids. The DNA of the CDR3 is TGTGCCAGCAGCCAGGCCGGGACTAGCGGATACAATGAGCAGTTCTTC. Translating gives CASSQAGTSGYNEQFF.

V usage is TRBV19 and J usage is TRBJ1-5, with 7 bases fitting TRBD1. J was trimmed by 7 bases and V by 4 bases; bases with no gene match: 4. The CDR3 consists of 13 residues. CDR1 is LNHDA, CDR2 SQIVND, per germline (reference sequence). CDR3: CASSRQGGQPQHF. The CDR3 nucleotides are TGTGCCAGTAGTAGACAGGGTGGCCAGCCCCAGCATTTT. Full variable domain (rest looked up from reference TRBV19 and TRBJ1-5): DGGITQSPKYLFRKEGQNVTLSCEQNLNHDAMYWYRQDPGQGLRLIYYSQIVNDFQKGDIAEGYSVSREKKESFPLTVTSAQKNPTAFYLCASSRQGGQPQHFGDGTRLSIL.

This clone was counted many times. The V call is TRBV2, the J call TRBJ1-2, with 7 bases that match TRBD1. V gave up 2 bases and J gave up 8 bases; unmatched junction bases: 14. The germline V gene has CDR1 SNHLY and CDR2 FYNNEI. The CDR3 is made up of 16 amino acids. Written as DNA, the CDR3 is TGTGCCAGCAGTGAAACGGCTTTTGACAGGGCGGAAGGCTACACCTTC. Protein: CASSETAFDRAEGYTF.

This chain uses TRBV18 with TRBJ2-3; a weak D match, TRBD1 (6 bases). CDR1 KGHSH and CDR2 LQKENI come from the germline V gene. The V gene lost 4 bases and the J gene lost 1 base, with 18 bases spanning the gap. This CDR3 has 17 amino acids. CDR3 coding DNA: TGTGCCAGCTCACGTAACCATTACAGGGTCGGCACAGATACGCAGTATTTT. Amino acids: CASSRNHYRVGTDTQYF.

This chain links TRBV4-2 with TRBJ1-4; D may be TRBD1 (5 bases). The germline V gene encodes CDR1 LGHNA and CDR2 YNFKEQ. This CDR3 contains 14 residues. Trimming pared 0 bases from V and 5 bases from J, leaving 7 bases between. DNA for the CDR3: TGTGCCAGCAGCCAAGACAGGACAAATGAAAAACTGTTTTTT. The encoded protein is CASSQDRTNEKLFF.

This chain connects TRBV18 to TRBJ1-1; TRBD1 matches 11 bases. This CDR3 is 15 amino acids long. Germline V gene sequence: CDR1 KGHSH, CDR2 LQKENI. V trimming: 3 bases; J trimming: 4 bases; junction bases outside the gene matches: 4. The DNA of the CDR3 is TGTGCCAGCTCACCTACCGGGACAGGGGGCACTGAAGCTTTCTTT. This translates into CASSPTGTGGTEAFF.

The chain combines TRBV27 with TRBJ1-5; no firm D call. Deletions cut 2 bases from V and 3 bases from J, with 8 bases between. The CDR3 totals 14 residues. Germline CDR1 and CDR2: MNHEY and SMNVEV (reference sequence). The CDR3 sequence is CASSLGQYNQPQHF. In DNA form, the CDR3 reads TGTGCCAGCAGTTTAGGTCAGTACAATCAGCCCCAGCATTTT.

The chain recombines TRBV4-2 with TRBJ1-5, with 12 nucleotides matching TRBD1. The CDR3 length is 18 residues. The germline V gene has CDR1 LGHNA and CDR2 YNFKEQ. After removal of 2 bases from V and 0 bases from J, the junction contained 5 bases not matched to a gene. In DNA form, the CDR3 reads TGTGCCAGCAGCCAAAGGGGACAGGGGGCCTATAGCAATCAGCCCCAGCATTTT. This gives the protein CASSQRGQGAYSNQPQHF.

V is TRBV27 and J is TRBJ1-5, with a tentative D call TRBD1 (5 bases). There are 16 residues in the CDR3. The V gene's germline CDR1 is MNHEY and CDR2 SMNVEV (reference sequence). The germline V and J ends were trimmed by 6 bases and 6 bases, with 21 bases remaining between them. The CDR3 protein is CASSLQAGGEFQPQHF. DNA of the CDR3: TGTGCCAGCAGCCTCCAGGCGGGAGGGGAGTTTCAGCCCCAGCATTTT.

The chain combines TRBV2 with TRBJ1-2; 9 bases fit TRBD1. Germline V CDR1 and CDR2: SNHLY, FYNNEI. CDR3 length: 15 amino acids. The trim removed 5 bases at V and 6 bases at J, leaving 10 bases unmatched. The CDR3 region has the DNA TGTGCCAGCAGTAAAAACAGGGGGCCGGTCGATGGCTACACCTTC. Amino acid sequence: CASSKNRGPVDGYTF.

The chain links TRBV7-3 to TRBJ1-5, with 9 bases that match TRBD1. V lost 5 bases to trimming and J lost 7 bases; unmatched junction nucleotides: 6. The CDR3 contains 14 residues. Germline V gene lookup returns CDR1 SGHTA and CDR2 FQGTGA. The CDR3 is CASSATGGGQPQHF. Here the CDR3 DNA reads TGTGCCAGCAGCGCAACAGGGGGCGGACAGCCCCAGCATTTT.

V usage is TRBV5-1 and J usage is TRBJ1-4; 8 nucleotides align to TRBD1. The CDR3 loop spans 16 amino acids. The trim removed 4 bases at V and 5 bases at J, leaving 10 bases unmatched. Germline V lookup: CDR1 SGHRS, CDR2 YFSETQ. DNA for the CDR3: TGCGCCAGCAGCGCACAGGGGGGCTCTCCAAATGAAAAACTGTTTTTT. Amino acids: CASSAQGGSPNEKLFF.

The CDR3 region has the DNA TGTGCCAGCAGCTTAGCAGGGGGGAACACTGAAGCTTTCTTT. Encoded protein: CASSLAGGNTEAFF. The chain links TRBV11-1 to TRBJ1-1; D possibly corresponds to TRBD1 (6 bases). With 0 bases removed from V and 1 base from J, the gap between germline ends came to 6 bases. This CDR3 spans 14 amino acids. Germline V gives CDR1 SGHAT, CDR2 FQDESV (reference sequence).

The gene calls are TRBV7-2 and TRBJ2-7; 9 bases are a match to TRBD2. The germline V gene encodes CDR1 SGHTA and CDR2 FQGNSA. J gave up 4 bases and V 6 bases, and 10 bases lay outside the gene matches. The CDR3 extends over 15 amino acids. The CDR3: CASSLLAGVGYEQYF. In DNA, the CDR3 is TGTGCCAGCAGTCTCTTAGCGGGAGTAGGTTACGAGCAGTACTTC.

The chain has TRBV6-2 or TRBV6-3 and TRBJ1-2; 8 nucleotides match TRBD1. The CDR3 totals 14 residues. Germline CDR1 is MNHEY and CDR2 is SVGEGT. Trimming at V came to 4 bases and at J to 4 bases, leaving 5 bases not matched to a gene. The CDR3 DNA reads TGTGCCAGCAGTTGGGGACAGGAGGGCTATGGCTACACCTTC. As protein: CASSWGQEGYGYTF.

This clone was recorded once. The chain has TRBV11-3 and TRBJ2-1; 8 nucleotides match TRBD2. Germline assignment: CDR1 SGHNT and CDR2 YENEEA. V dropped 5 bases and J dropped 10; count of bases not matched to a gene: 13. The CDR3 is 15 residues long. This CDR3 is CASSRSRGGLREQFF. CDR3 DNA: TGTGCCAGCAGCCGTAGCCGGGGGGGGCTCCGCGAGCAGTTCTTC.

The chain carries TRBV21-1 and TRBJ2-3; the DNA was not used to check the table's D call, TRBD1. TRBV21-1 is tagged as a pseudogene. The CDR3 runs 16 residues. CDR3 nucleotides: TGTGCCAGCAGCAAAGGGCAGTTTTTTAGCACAGATACGCAGTATTTT. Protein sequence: CASSKGQFFSTDTQYF.

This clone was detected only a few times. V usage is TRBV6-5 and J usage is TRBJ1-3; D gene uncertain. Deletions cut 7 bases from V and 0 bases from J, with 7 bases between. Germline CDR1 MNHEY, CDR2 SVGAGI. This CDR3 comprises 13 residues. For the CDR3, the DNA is TGTGCCAGCAAGGAGTTCTCTGGAAACACCATATATTTT. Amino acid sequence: CASKEFSGNTIYF.

The chain's CDR3 is CASSLTPPDSDSGNTIYF. CDR3 sequence (DNA): TGTGCCAGCAGCTTAACACCACCCGACAGTGACTCTGGAAACACCATATATTTT. The chain has TRBV7-3 and TRBJ1-3, with D maybe TRBD1 (5 bases). In germline, CDR1 is SGHTA, CDR2 FQGTGA. This CDR3 has 18 residues. V shed 0 bases and J shed 0 bases, with 15 bases lying between them. The variable domain in full, with the rest retrieved from reference TRBV7-3 and TRBJ1-3, is GAGVSQTPSNKVTEKGKYVELRCDPISGHTALYWYRQSLGQGPEFLIYFQGTGAADDSGLPNDRFFAVRPEGSVSTLKIQRTERGDSAVYLCASSLTPPDSDSGNTIYFGEGSWLTVV.

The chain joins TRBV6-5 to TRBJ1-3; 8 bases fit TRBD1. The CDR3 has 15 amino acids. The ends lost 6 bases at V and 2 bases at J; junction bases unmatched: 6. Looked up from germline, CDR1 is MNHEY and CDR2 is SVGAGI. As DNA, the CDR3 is TGTGCCAGCAGGGTAGACAGGGGAGCTGGAAACACCATATATTTT. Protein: CASRVDRGAGNTIYF.

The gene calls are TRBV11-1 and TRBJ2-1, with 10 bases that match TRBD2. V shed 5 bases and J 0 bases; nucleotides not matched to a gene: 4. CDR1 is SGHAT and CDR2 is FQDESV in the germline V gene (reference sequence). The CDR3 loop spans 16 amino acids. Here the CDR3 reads CASSLSGGSSYNEQFF. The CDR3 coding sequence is TGTGCCAGCAGCCTTAGCGGGGGGTCCTCCTACAATGAGCAGTTCTTC.

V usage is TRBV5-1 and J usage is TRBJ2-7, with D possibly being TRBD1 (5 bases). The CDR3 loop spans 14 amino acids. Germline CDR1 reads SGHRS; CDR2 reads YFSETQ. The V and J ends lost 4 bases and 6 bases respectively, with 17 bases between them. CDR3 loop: CASSPRVEIGEQYF. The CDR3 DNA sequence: TGCGCCAGCAGCCCCAGGGTCGAGATCGGCGAGCAGTACTTC.

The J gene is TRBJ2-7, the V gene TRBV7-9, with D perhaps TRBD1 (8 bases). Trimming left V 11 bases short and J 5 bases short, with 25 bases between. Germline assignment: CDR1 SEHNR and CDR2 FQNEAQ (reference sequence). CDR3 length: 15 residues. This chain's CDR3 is CAGEEENTGGDEQYF. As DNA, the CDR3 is TGTGCCGGGGAGGAAGAGAATACAGGGGGGGACGAGCAGTACTTC.